Here is one T cell receptor (beta chain) with its context. There is no known antigen for this receptor. This specimen belongs to a study of cytomegalovirus exposure and HLA in healthy donors (dated by TCRdb to 2017 to 2019). Context from the whole study: In an earlier analysis of 587 of the donors, 276 Gb of sequence data and 117 million unique TCR beta sequences from roughly 180 million T cells were reported. Approximately 330 gigabases of sequencing data and around 88 million unique TCR sequences made up an early release that covered 640 HLA-typed donors. Of the 398 genotyped donors, 81% were placed in the genetic ancestry cluster associated with self-reported Caucasian donors. The study aimed to test whether cataloging public T cell receptors could reveal signatures of past pathogen exposure. The study profiled the T cell repertoires of under 850 subjects by immunosequencing and related them to cytomegalovirus serostatus. Along with the roughly 670-subject first cohort, a separate validation cohort of over 90 different subjects was used. The study combined high-throughput TCR immunosequencing, statistical association of individual TCRs with disease status, and machine learning to predict cytomegalovirus infection status. In a later analysis, previously published TCR beta repertoires from 600 to 850 donors were re-analyzed and high-resolution HLA genotyping was added so that TCR occurrence patterns could be studied. Rather than using new phenotypic data, the later analysis identified candidate immune exposures from TCR beta sequences and from how often those sequences occurred across donors. An earlier analysis of approximately 630 of the donors applied high-throughput TCR beta sequencing to assess whether each TCR beta V gene segment acted as functional or pseudogenic. Donor age, sex, ethnicity and CMV serostatus were compiled together with the repertoire data. In a later genetic analysis, genome-wide SNP genotypes for about three fifths of the 666 donors were used, and that subset was treated as a discovery cohort. All discovery cohort repertoires had been generated on a single sequencing platform. HLA typing included class I and class II loci at four-digit resolution. Typing coverage varied by locus: about 620-630 donors for A, B, C, DRB1 and DQB1; more than 500 for DQA1; nearly 610 for DPA1; roughly 470 for DPB1. Because of strong linkage in the cohort, a few DR-DQ haplotypes were treated as single units for association and clustering. Across 300 to 500 genotyped donors of the cohort, an average of roughly 250,000 unique TCR beta nucleotide sequences per donor were sequenced, and 15% to 20% of those sequences were non-productive. General findings and caveats noted by the study authors: Because some donors lacked HLA typing at each locus, the association tests relied only on the typed subset. The classifier was reported to diagnose cytomegalovirus status with high specificity and sensitivity in both the original cohort and the validation cohort. Across donors, most TCR sequences were observed very rarely, whereas some public TCRs were present in many individuals. A later genetic analysis associated a missense DCLRE1C variant with V-gene and J-gene trimming of TCR beta chains, and an independent cohort replicated the association. According to the authors, the approach could potentially be generalized to other disease states and immunological phenotypes. According to a later analysis, TCR association rates differed among HLA loci, with DRB1 alleles showing the most associated TCRs and HLA-C alleles showing the fewest. A later analysis found that most CMV-associated TCR beta chains appeared HLA-restricted, with HLA associations seemingly driven largely by CMV exposure. The study listed 150 to 200 TCR beta chains as associated with cytomegalovirus. In this cohort, only TCR beta chains were sequenced, and detectable features were limited by the absence of alpha or paired-chain data. Because counts were too low, seventeen rarely observed V segments, including chromosome 9 orphons, were excluded from the earlier analysis of some 590 of the donors. A cluster of highly shared sequence variants was judged likely to be a technical artifact of the sequencing pipeline. A further reported finding was that TCR beta sequences accurately predicted the HLA-A and HLA-B alleles for most subjects in the first cohort. The only immune exposure information available for the cohort was CMV serostatus. Presence/absence analyses assumed roughly uniform sequencing depth across donors, an assumption that may not hold. In a later analysis, HLA-associated TCR beta chains were found to be more clonally expanded and to have lower generation probabilities than equally common non-associated chains. Specific HLA alleles were associated with 16,951 TCR beta sequences at a false discovery rate of 0.05 in a later analysis. In a later genetic analysis, fewer N-insertions in productive TCRs were reported among donors in an Asian-associated ancestry cluster than the approximately 710-donor mean. In vitro tests confirmed that a few of the cytomegalovirus-associated TCR beta chains recognize cytomegalovirus antigens. In an earlier analysis of about 600 of the donors, most TCR beta V segments appeared in productive rearrangements about 90% or about 30% of the time, broadly matching IMGT annotations. Linkage disequilibrium might explain the correlated functional status among segregating V segments, but an unknown experimental factor could not be excluded. Because the 87-base-pair reads could not distinguish some IMGT-functional V segments, including TRBV6-2 and TRBV6-3, those segments were excluded. Strong co-occurrence of HLA alleles, especially DR and DQ, made assigning TCR associations to individual alleles difficult. According to a later analysis, parvovirus B19, influenza, CMV and Epstein-Barr virus appeared linked to several top co-occurrence clusters.

The library was made by the immunoSEQ multiplex PCR assay. For the multiplex PCR, a mixture combining 60 forward primers for TCR Vbeta segments and 13 reverse primers for TCR Jbeta segments was used. The CDR3 region of rearranged TCR beta genes was amplified from genomic DNA by a multiplex PCR assay. The amplified TCR beta libraries were sequenced on the Illumina HiSeq System as 87-base-pair reads. As for the original processing: A later analysis tallied roughly 80 million unique TCR beta chains across the 666 repertoires, and around 10 million of those chains were shared by two or more donors. A nearest-neighbor algorithm error-corrected the raw reads and collapsed the reads into unique sequences, merging closely related sequences to remove PCR and sequencing errors. CDR3 sequences were aligned to IMGT reference sequences to assign V, D and J gene segments. Each retained sequence needed at least a six-nucleotide match to both a V gene segment and a J gene segment. A rearrangement was called productive if the CDR3 had no stop codons and remained in frame with V and J, and every other rearrangement was called non-productive. CDR3 was defined according to IMGT convention as the region running from the second conserved V-encoded cysteine to the conserved J-encoded phenylalanine. Sequences without an unambiguous match to a single V gene segment were excluded from the earlier analysis of about 600 of the donors. In an earlier analysis of 587 of the donors, a V segment was called functional when productive rearrangements were above 56.7%, and segregating when the standard deviation between donors exceeded 5%. A statistical classification framework was developed to diagnose cytomegalovirus status using the catalog of TCR beta chain sequences. In a later analysis, V and J genes were assigned by comparing TCR nucleotide sequences against IMGT/GENE-DB human TR gene sequences. A later analysis assigned CDR3 sequences and most-parsimonious VDJ recombination scenarios with the TCRdist pipeline. In a later analysis, each TCR beta chain was defined by its CDR3 amino acid sequence together with its V-gene family, and reads without a unique V-gene family were excluded. In a later analysis, 500 to 650 highly shared, low-generation-probability nucleotide sequences were removed to address suspected cross-contamination and a sequencing artifact. A later analysis calculated a clonal expansion index for each public chain from normalized within-repertoire ranks of inferred template counts. In a later analysis, generation probabilities were computed using a VDJ recombination model fitted to out-of-frame rearrangements, and the results were checked against IGoR. In a later analysis, TCR-TCR, TCR-HLA and TCR-CMV co-occurrence was scored with hypergeometric tests, and a repertoire-size bias correction was applied to TCR pairs. To estimate false discovery rates, a later analysis permuted the HLA or CMV assignments 20 times. In a later analysis, co-occurring TCRs were grouped using DBSCAN, with TCRdist sequence similarity added in when clustering inside HLA-allele-positive subsets. Co-occurrence clustering excluded repertoires with fewer than 30,000 or more than 120,000 public chains, plus five with anomalous nucleotide sharing. TCRdb limited this immuneACCESS table to in-frame rearrangements with V and J called. A share of clones is missing; checked studies link under half to unresolved V genes, and the rest is unexplained. For V, J and clone size, that table is used; D and trimming come from the DNA. In this sample's table one finds about 40,000 clones. Together, the top ten hold approximately 6.3% of the sample.

In total, about 650 healthy bone marrow donors made up the cohort. At the time of sampling, every cohort member was nominally healthy, though immune exposures that went unrecorded were likely present. CMV serostatus was recorded as positive for around 300 and negative for about 50% of the roughly 670 cohort members, whereas no CMV serostatus was recorded for the donor in question. A peripheral blood sample was provided by each donor, and peripheral blood mononuclear cells were used for TCR beta sequencing. Genomic DNA extraction from the blood cell samples was performed with the Qiagen DNeasy Blood Extraction Kit. For CDR1 and CDR2, the germline V gene lists SNHLY and FYNNEI. Trimming accounts for 7 bases at V and 1 base at J, while the number of junction bases matched to no gene is 12. The CDR3 holds 16 amino acids from the cysteine to the phenylalanine. Solely the CDR3 DNA is kept, with 48 bases framed from the first base.

The chain is made from TRBV2 and TRBJ1-1; TRBD1 matches 7 bases in the middle. The sequence was obtained from a human donor in good health. The sequenced material came from PBMCs. In nucleotides, the sequence is TGTGCCAGCAACAAACAGGGGAGGTCGAGGAACACTGAAGCTTTCTTT. It is translated as CASNKQGRSRNTEAFF.